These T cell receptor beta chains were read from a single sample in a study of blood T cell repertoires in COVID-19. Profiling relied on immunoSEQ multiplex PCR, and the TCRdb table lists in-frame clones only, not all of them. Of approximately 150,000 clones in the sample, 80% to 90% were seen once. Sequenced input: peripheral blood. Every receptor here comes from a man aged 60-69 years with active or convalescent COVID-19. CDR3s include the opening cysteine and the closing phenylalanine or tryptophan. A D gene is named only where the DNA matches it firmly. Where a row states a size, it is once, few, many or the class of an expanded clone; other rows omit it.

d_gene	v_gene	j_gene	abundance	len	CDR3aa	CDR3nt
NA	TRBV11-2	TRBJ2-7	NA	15	CASSLEWGGGIEQYF	TGTGCCAGCAGCTTAGAATGGGGTGGAGGTATCGAGCAGTACTTC
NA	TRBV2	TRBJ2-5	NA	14	CASRNQGTQETQYF	TGTGCCAGCAGAAATCAGGGAACCCAAGAGACCCAGTACTTC
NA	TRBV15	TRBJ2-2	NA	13	CATSRPPTGELFF	TGTGCCACCAGCAGACCCCCGACCGGGGAGCTGTTTTTT
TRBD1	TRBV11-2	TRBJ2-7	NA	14	CASSPGTGYPEQYF	TGTGCCAGCAGCCCCGGGACAGGCTATCCCGAGCAGTACTTC
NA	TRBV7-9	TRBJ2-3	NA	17	CASSPPNRLDELDTQYF	TGTGCCAGCAGCCCACCCAACCGACTAGATGAACTGGATACGCAGTATTTT
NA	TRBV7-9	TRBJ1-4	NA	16	CASSLGGEAYLEKLFF	TGTGCCAGCAGCTTAGGAGGGGAGGCCTACCTCGAAAAACTGTTTTTT
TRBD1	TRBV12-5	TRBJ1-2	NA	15	CASGSDRQGASGYTF	TGTGCTAGTGGTTCGGACCGACAGGGGGCATCTGGCTACACCTTC
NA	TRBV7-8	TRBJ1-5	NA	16	CASSLEGRGTRQPQHF	TGTGCCAGCAGCTTAGAGGGCAGGGGAACAAGACAGCCCCAGCATTTT
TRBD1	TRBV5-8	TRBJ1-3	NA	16	CASSLFGTGAGNTIYF	TGTGCCAGCAGCTTGTTTGGGACAGGGGCTGGAAACACCATATATTTT
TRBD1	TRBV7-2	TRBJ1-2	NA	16	CASSLGGPGQVFGYTF	TGTGCCAGCAGCTTAGGGGGGCCGGGACAGGTCTTTGGCTACACCTTC
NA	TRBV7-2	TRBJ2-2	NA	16	CASSRGTVPNTGELFF	TGTGCCAGCAGCCGCGGGACAGTCCCGAACACCGGGGAGCTGTTTTTT
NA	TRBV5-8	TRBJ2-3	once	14	CASSLVEGTDTQYF	TGTGCCAGCAGCTTGGTTGAGGGCACAGATACGCAGTATTTT
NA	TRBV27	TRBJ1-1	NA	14	CASSWGAQNTEAFF	TGTGCCAGCAGTTGGGGAGCGCAAAACACTGAAGCTTTCTTT
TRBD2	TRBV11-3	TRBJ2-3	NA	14	CASSSTSGSDTQYF	TGTGCCAGCAGCTCCACTAGCGGGAGTGATACGCAGTATTTT
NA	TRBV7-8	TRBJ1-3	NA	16	CASSRDLQRAGNTIYF	TGTGCCAGCAGCCGAGATCTCCAGAGGGCTGGAAACACCATATATTTT
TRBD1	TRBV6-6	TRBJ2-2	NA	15	CASSLRTGGTGELFF	TGTGCCAGCAGTCTTCGGACAGGGGGCACCGGGGAGCTGTTTTTT
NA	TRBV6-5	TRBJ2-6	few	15	CAIIPQGSGANVLTF	TGTGCCATAATCCCCCAGGGGTCTGGGGCCAACGTCCTGACTTTC
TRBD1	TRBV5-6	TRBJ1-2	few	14	CASSPGQGVYGYTF	TGTGCCAGCAGCCCTGGACAGGGCGTCTATGGCTACACCTTC
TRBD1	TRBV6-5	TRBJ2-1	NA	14	CASTRTGVYNEQFF	TGTGCCAGCACAAGGACAGGGGTCTACAATGAGCAGTTCTTC
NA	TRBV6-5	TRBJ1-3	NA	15	CASTRTANSGNTIYF	TGTGCCAGCACCCGGACAGCAAACTCTGGAAACACCATATATTTT
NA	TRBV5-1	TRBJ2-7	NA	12	CASSLTGYEQYF	TGCGCCAGCAGCTTGACAGGCTACGAGCAGTACTTC
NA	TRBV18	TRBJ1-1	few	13	CASSQGENTEAFF	TGTGCCAGCTCACAAGGGGAAAACACTGAAGCTTTCTTT
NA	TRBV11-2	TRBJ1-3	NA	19	CASSSQPGARGFAGNTIYF	TGTGCCAGCAGCTCACAACCTGGTGCCAGGGGTTTCGCTGGAAACACCATATATTTT
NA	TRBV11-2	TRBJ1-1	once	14	CASSQGRENTEAFF	TGTGCCAGCAGCCAGGGCCGTGAGAACACTGAAGCTTTCTTT
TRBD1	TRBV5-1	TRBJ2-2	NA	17	CASSLVRTGVNTGELFF	TGCGCCAGCAGCTTGGTTAGGACAGGGGTGAACACCGGGGAGCTGTTTTTT
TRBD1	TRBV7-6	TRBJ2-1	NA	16	CASSLAGDRVSNEQFF	TGTGCCAGCAGCTTAGCGGGGGACAGGGTGAGCAATGAGCAGTTCTTC
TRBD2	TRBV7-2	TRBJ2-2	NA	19	CASSSGLLAGAPNTGELFF	TGTGCCAGCAGCTCAGGCCTACTAGCGGGGGCCCCGAACACCGGGGAGCTGTTTTTT
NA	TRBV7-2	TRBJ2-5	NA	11	CASSSEETQYF	TGTGCCAGCAGCTCTGAAGAGACCCAGTACTTC
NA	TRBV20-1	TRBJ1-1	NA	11	CSASAYTEAFF	TGCAGTGCTAGTGCGTACACTGAAGCTTTCTTT
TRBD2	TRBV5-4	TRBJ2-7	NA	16	CASSLVPASGGYEQYF	TGTGCCAGCAGCTTGGTTCCGGCTAGCGGGGGCTACGAGCAGTACTTC
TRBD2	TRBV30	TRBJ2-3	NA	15	CAWITGLAKTDTQYF	TGTGCCTGGATCACAGGACTAGCGAAGACAGATACGCAGTATTTT
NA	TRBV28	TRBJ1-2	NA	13	CASSPGTPRGYTF	TGTGCCAGCAGCCCCGGGACTCCGAGGGGCTACACCTTC
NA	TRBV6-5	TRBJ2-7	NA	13	CASSYRTSYEQYF	TGTGCCAGCAGTTACCGGACAAGCTACGAGCAGTACTTC
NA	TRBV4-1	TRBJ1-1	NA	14	CASSQFEGNTEAFF	TGCGCCAGCAGCCAGTTTGAGGGGAACACTGAAGCTTTCTTT
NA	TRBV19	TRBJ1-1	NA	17	CASSITGLSIYGTEAFF	TGTGCCAGTAGTATAACAGGGTTGAGTATCTACGGGACTGAAGCTTTCTTT
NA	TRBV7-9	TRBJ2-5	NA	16	CASSLNDGGRSETQYF	TGTGCCAGCAGCTTAAACGACGGCGGTCGATCGGAGACCCAGTACTTC
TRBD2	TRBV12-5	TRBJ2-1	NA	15	CASGLVAGVSYEQFF	TGTGCTAGTGGTTTGGTAGCGGGGGTCTCGTATGAGCAGTTCTTC
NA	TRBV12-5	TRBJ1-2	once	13	CASGLVSAGGYTF	TGTGCTAGTGGTTTAGTCAGCGCGGGGGGCTACACCTTC
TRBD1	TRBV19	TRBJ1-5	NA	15	CASSQRQGPHQPQHF	TGTGCCAGTAGTCAAAGACAGGGCCCGCATCAGCCCCAGCATTTT
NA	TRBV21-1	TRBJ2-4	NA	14	CASTRIWDKNIQYF	TGTGCCAGTACTAGAATCTGGGACAAAAACATTCAGTACTTC
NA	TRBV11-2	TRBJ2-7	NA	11	CASSSVYEQYF	TGTGCCAGCAGTTCGGTATACGAGCAGTACTTC